The 28 T cell receptor beta chains given below trace back to one sample, sequenced in a study of T-cell memory formation after mild COVID-19. TCRdb ran MiXCR on the 5' RACE reads and lists one entry per CDR3 protein. The sample consists of some 190,000 distinct CDR3 sequences, about a sixth of them appearing once. The specimen sequenced was PBMCs or a T cell subset sorted from them (not recorded which). These receptors all come from an adult woman who had mild COVID-19 (a few samples of this study predate the infection). Cell type and time point are not known.

The chain recombines TRBV4-3 with TRBJ2-1; tentative D call: TRBD1 (6 bases). CDR1 LGHNA and CDR2 YSLEER come from the germline V gene. The CDR3 sequence is 14 residues long. V shed 3 bases and J shed 6 bases, with 12 bases lying between them. CDR3 coding DNA: TGCGCCAGCAGCCATACAGGGTCTGGCAATGAGCAGTTCTTC. This encodes CASSHTGSGNEQFF.

This clonotype was observed a handful of times. The chain has TRBV28 and TRBJ1-2; 7 bases match TRBD1. The junction had 10 bases not matched to a gene; V was cut back by 2 bases and J by 4 bases. This CDR3 spans 16 amino acids. CDR1 is MDHEN, CDR2 SYDVKM, per germline. CDR3 coding DNA: TGTGCCAGCAGTTTACCGAACAGGGGCGGGGTCTATGGCTACACCTTC. This translates into CASSLPNRGGVYGYTF.

The chain employs TRBV7-3 and TRBJ2-7, with D perhaps TRBD1 (6 bases). CDR1 is SGHTA, CDR2 FQGTGA, per germline. The CDR3 runs to 14 residues. V lost 6 bases and J lost 7, with 19 bases in between. The CDR3 reads CASSSGHPESEQYF. The CDR3 DNA sequence: TGTGCCAGCAGTTCGGGACACCCAGAGTCAGAGCAGTACTTC.

The genes are TRBV19 and TRBJ1-5; D remains ambiguous. V gave up 6 bases and J gave up 5 bases, with 17 bases separating them. The CDR3 length is 15 residues. The germline V gene has CDR1 LNHDA and CDR2 SQIVND (reference sequence). The CDR3 DNA is TGTGCCAGTAGGATACTGGCGAATGGCTATCAGCCCCAGCATTTT. Protein: CASRILANGYQPQHF.

The rearrangement joins TRBV29-1 to TRBJ2-3; no definite D call. V gave up 5 bases and J gave up 6 bases, with 12 bases separating them. Looked up from germline, CDR1 is SQVTM and CDR2 is ANQGSEA. The CDR3 has 12 amino acids. This chain's CDR3 is CSVRTGPDTQYF. The DNA for the CDR3 is TGCAGCGTTCGTACTGGACCCGATACGCAGTATTTT.

This clonotype was counted many times. The chain recombines TRBV13 with TRBJ2-7; the match to TRBD2 covers 9 bases. This CDR3 comprises 16 residues. Looked up from germline, CDR1 is PRHDT and CDR2 is FYEKMQ (reference sequence). With 5 bases clipped from V and 5 bases from J, the junction kept 13 bases outside the gene matches. CDR3 sequence reads: CASSPRIAGDRDEQYF. The CDR3 DNA reads as TGTGCCAGCAGCCCCCGTATAGCGGGAGACAGGGACGAGCAGTACTTC.

The DNA for the CDR3 is TGTGCCGCTGGGGAGCCCCAAGAGACCCAGTACTTC. This gives the protein CAAGEPQETQYF. The J gene is TRBJ2-5, the V gene TRBV15, with D possibly TRBD2 on 5 matching bases. This CDR3 has 12 residues. V lost 11 bases and J lost 1, with 11 bases in between. The germline CDR1 and CDR2 sequences are LNHNV and YYDKDF (reference sequence).

The CDR3 loop is CASSPAGGRSNQPQHF. The CDR3 region has the DNA TGTGCCAGCAGCCCGGCAGGGGGCCGTAGCAATCAGCCCCAGCATTTT. This rearrangement joins TRBV5-4 to TRBJ1-5; 8 bases agree with TRBD1. The CDR3 loop spans 16 amino acids. Germline-derived CDR1 and CDR2 are SGHNT and YYREEE (reference sequence). V shed 4 bases and J 0 bases; nucleotides not matched to a gene: 6.

The chain recombines TRBV20-1 with TRBJ2-5, with 9 bases that match TRBD1. The germline gives CDR1 DFQATT, CDR2 SNEGSKA (reference sequence). CDR3 size: 16 residues. Unmatched junction bases numbered 9, after V lost 0 bases and J lost 4 bases. Written as DNA, the CDR3 is TGCAGTGCTAGAGATATTGGGACAGGGAAGAGAGAGACCCAGTACTTC. Its protein product is CSARDIGTGKRETQYF.

This clonotype occurred a few times. The chain is built from TRBV20-1 and TRBJ1-2; TRBD1 matches at 7 bases. The CDR3 is 13 residues long. Germline V CDR1 and CDR2: DFQATT, SNEGSKA (reference sequence). The J segment lost 4 bases and the V segment lost 8 bases, leaving 10 bases of the junction unmatched. The CDR3 region is CSHRQGRSYGYTF. The CDR3 DNA follows: TGCAGTCACCGACAGGGTCGGTCCTATGGCTACACCTTC.

A few counts support this clonotype. The genes are TRBV4-3 and TRBJ1-2; the D is unclear. Germline CDR1 is LGHNA and CDR2 is YSLEER. Trimming took off 0 bases at V and 6 bases at J, with 17 bases between the two ends. The CDR3 spans 16 residues. CDR3 region: CASSQDVSASADGYTF. The CDR3 DNA follows: TGCGCCAGCAGCCAAGATGTGTCAGCATCAGCGGATGGCTACACCTTC.

The chain links TRBV12-3 or TRBV12-4 to TRBJ2-2; 14 nucleotides agree with TRBD2. This CDR3 spans 16 amino acids. Trimming at V came to 6 bases and at J to 6 bases, leaving 6 bases not matched to a gene. In nucleotides, the CDR3 is TGTGCCAGCAGCGGCCCGGGACTAGCGGGGGCCGGGGAGCTGTTTTTT. It translates to CASSGPGLAGAGELFF.

This clonotype has just a few counts. The chain uses TRBV7-6 and TRBJ2-1; 9 bases line up with TRBD2. Germline V gene lookup returns CDR1 SGHVS and CDR2 FNYEAQ. The CDR3 sequence is 19 residues long. J lost 3 bases, V lost 5 bases, and 17 bases had no gene match. The CDR3 spells CASSPRGLASGPYYNEQFF. The CDR3 DNA is TGTGCCAGCAGCCCCCGGGGACTAGCCTCAGGTCCCTACTACAATGAGCAGTTCTTC. The whole variable domain, filled in from reference TRBV7-6 and TRBJ2-1, reads GAGVSQSPRYKVTKRGQDVALRCDPISGHVSLYWYRQALGQGPEFLTYFNYEAQQDKSGLPNDRFSAERPEGSISTLTIQRTEQRDSAMYRCASSPRGLASGPYYNEQFFGPGTRLTVL.

This clonotype was observed at least ten times. The chain links TRBV27 to TRBJ2-1; 10 bases line up with TRBD2. The CDR3 sequence is 14 residues long. V lost 5 bases to trimming and J lost 4 bases; unmatched junction nucleotides: 2. From germline, CDR1 is MNHEY and CDR2 SMNVEV (reference sequence). CDR3 nucleotides: TGTGCCAGCAGTACTAGCGGGACTTACAATGAGCAGTTCTTC. This encodes CASSTSGTYNEQFF.

This clonotype was seen at least ten times. An end of the junction differs from the germline gene, which may be a read error. The rearrangement uses TRBV5-1 and TRBJ2-2; D not resolved. Per germline, CDR1 SGHRS and CDR2 YFSETQ. CDR3 size: 13 residues. The CDR3 DNA reads as TGTGCCAGCAGCTTAGACAACACCGGGGAGCTGTTTTTT. It is translated as CASSLDNTGELFF.

The rearrangement joins TRBV7-8 to TRBJ2-1, with 9 bases lining up with TRBD2. V was pared by 1 base and J by 8 bases, with 18 bases of the junction left unmatched. This CDR3 comprises 19 residues. Germline V gene lookup returns CDR1 SGHVS and CDR2 FQNEAQ. In nucleotides, the CDR3 is TGTGCCAGCAGCTTAGTTTTACGGTTCGGCGGGGGGGCGAGGGATGAGCAGTTCTTC. Protein sequence: CASSLVLRFGGGARDEQFF.

The sample holds a few counts of this clonotype. The chain uses TRBV7-8 and TRBJ2-7, with D maybe TRBD1 (6 bases). V was clipped by 5 bases and J by 2 bases, with 13 bases between them. The CDR3 consists of 14 residues. CDR1 SGHVS and CDR2 FQNEAQ come from the germline V gene. DNA of the CDR3: TGTGCCAGCAGCCCCCAACAGGGAACCTACGAGCAGTACTTC. Amino acid sequence: CASSPQQGTYEQYF.

J is TRBJ2-3 and V is TRBV7-9; D may be TRBD1 (5 bases). V lost 5 bases, J lost 12 bases, and 18 bases lay in between. Germline V gene lookup returns CDR1 SEHNR and CDR2 FQNEAQ (reference sequence). The CDR3 loop spans 13 amino acids. The CDR3 spells CASSPPSQGNQYF. The DNA of the CDR3 is TGTGCCAGCAGCCCCCCGTCGCAGGGAAATCAGTATTTT.

The chain joins TRBV20-1 to TRBJ1-3, with D unresolved. V was shortened by 5 bases and J by 0 bases, with 11 bases between the two germline ends. The CDR3 length is 14 residues. Germline loops: CDR1 DFQATT, CDR2 SNEGSKA (reference sequence). CDR3 nucleotides: TGCAGTGCTCCCCAATTTAGCTCTGGAAACACCATATATTTT. It encodes CSAPQFSSGNTIYF.

This clonotype was detected ten times or more. The chain carries TRBV7-2 and TRBJ2-3, with D possibly being TRBD1 or TRBD2 (5 bases each). CDR3 size: 14 residues. Deletions cut 5 bases from V and 0 bases from J, with 9 bases between. Germline V gene sequence: CDR1 SGHTA, CDR2 FQGNSA. The CDR3 coding sequence is TGTGCCAGCAGCCAGGGACGGAGCACAGATACGCAGTATTTT. Translated, it gives CASSQGRSTDTQYF.

This clonotype was counted many times. The chain combines TRBV29-1 with TRBJ2-3; 8 bases line up with TRBD2. The length of the CDR3 is 15 residues. The ends lost 4 bases at V and 1 base at J; junction bases unmatched: 7. The V gene's germline CDR1 is SQVTM and CDR2 ANQGSEA. Here the CDR3 reads CSVVPSGPGTDTQYF. The CDR3 DNA is TGCAGCGTTGTTCCTAGCGGGCCGGGCACAGATACGCAGTATTTT.

V is TRBV6-5 and J is TRBJ1-1, with 8 bases identical to TRBD1. CDR1 and CDR2 (germline): MNHEY, SVGAGI. The V segment lost 1 base and the J segment 4 bases; nucleotides outside the gene matches: 2. This CDR3 has 14 amino acids. Here the CDR3 reads CASSYFTGGTEAFF. The CDR3 region has the DNA TGTGCCAGCAGTTACTTCACAGGGGGCACTGAAGCTTTCTTT.

The chain employs TRBV18 and TRBJ2-7; 8 positions agree with TRBD1. The germline V gene encodes CDR1 KGHSH and CDR2 LQKENI. CDR3 length: 14 amino acids. Trimming removed 2 bases from V and 2 bases from J; junction bases left unmatched: 2. The CDR3 loop is CASSPKGQAYEQYF. The CDR3 DNA follows: TGTGCCAGCTCACCAAAGGGACAGGCCTACGAGCAGTACTTC.

The chain links TRBV29-1 to TRBJ1-2; D uncertain. Germline loops: CDR1 SQVTM, CDR2 ANQGSEA. The CDR3 spans 14 residues. V lost 7 bases to trimming and J lost 0 bases, with 15 bases between them. In DNA, the CDR3 is TGCAGCGCCGCAGCCCAGGCAGCTAACTATGGCTACACCTTC. Translation gives CSAAAQAANYGYTF.

The chain combines TRBV29-1 with TRBJ2-5; 9 nucleotides align to TRBD2. The CDR3 loop spans 17 amino acids. V lost 3 bases and J lost 1; bases outside the gene matches: 12. Germline assignment: CDR1 SQVTM and CDR2 ANQGSEA. CDR3 DNA: TGCAGCGTTGATCATCAAAGACTAGCGGCGTCCCAAGAGACCCAGTACTTC. Residues: CSVDHQRLAASQETQYF.

This clonotype was counted a few times. V is TRBV29-1 and J is TRBJ1-1; no clear D. The germline V gene encodes CDR1 SQVTM and CDR2 ANQGSEA. The germline V and J ends were trimmed by 7 bases and 3 bases, with 6 bases remaining between them. The CDR3 is 10 amino acids. The CDR3, as DNA: TGCAGCGCTTCGGACACTGAAGCTTTCTTT. Encoded protein: CSASDTEAFF.

This clonotype was seen only a few times. The chain couples TRBV5-1 to TRBJ1-2; D is perhaps TRBD1 (6 bases). The CDR3 spans 13 residues. Per germline, CDR1 SGHRS and CDR2 YFSETQ. V was cut by 4 bases and J by 2 bases, with 9 bases left in between. CDR3 residues: CASSKGQNYGYTF. The CDR3 nucleotides read TGCGCCAGCAGCAAAGGACAGAACTATGGCTACACCTTC.

V is TRBV9 and J is TRBJ2-7, with D tentatively TRBD1 (5 bases). The CDR3 covers 14 residues. The germline V gene has CDR1 SGDLS and CDR2 YYNGEE. The ends were cut back, 0 bases at V and 2 bases at J, with 9 bases in the middle. CDR3 bases: TGTGCCAGCAGCGTAGTGGAGACAGCCTACGAGCAGTACTTC. Its translation is CASSVVETAYEQYF.